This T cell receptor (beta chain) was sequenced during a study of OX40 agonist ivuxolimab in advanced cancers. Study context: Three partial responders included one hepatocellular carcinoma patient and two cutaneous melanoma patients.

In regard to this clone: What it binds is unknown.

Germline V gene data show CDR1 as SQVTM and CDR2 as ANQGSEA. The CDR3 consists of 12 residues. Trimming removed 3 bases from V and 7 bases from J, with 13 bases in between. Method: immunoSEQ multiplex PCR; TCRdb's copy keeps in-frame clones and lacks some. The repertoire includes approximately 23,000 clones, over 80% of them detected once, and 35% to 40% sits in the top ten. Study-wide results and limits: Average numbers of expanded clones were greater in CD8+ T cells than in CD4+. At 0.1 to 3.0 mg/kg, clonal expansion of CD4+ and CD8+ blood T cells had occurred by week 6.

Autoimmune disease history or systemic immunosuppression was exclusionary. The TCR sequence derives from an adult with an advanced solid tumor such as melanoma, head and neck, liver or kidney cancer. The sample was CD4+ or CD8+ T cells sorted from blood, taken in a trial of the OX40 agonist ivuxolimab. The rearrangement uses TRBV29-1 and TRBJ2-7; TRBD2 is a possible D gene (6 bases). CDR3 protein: CSVEDPGGEQYF. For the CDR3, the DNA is TGCAGCGTTGAGGATCCCGGAGGGGAGCAGTACTTC.